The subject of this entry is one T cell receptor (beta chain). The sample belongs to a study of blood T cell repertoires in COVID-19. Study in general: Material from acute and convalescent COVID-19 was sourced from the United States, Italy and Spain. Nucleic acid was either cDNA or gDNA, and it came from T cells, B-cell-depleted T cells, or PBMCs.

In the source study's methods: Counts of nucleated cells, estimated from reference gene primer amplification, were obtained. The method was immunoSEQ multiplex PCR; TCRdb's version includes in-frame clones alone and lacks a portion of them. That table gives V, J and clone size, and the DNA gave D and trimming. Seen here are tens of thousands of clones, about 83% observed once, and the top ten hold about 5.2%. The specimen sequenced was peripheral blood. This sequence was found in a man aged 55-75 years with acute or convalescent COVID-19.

In nucleotides, the CDR3 is TGCAGCGTTCGCGGGGGTATGGGCCTGGACACTGAAGCTTTCTTT. Residues: CSVRGGMGLDTEAFF. The gene calls are TRBV29-1 and TRBJ1-1, with D tentatively TRBD1 (5 bases). This CDR3 comprises 15 residues. CDR1 and CDR2 (germline): SQVTM, ANQGSEA. The ends were cut back, 5 bases at V and 3 bases at J, with 19 bases in the middle.